What follows describes a single T cell receptor beta chain. The conserved final phenylalanine or tryptophan is absent from the CDR3, which likely points to a read error. The library protocol tagged individual cDNA molecules with unique molecular identifiers. A single record per CDR3 protein comes from TCRdb applying MiXCR to the 5' RACE reads. The table records about 67,000 distinct CDR3 sequences, 10% of them present only once. The data were obtained in a study of early T cells in non-severe SARS-CoV-2 infection. Study as a whole: Sequenced bulk RNA came from whole blood that was unsorted, and chains were unpaired.

Here the sequenced sample was whole blood, taken at baseline. This receptor was obtained from an adult who was a healthcare worker with PCR-confirmed SARS-CoV-2 infection or an uninfected control (not recorded which).

In nucleotides, the CDR3 is TGTGCCAGCAGTGACTCGAATAGAGGGGGAAACACCATATATTAT. Residues: CASSDSNRGGNTIYY. The chain carries TRBV6-4 and TRBJ1-3; D is ambiguous. CDR1 and CDR2 (germline): MRHNA, SNTAGT. This CDR3 is 15 amino acids long. The V end lost 0 bases, the J end lost 4 bases, and 10 bases lay between the germline ends.